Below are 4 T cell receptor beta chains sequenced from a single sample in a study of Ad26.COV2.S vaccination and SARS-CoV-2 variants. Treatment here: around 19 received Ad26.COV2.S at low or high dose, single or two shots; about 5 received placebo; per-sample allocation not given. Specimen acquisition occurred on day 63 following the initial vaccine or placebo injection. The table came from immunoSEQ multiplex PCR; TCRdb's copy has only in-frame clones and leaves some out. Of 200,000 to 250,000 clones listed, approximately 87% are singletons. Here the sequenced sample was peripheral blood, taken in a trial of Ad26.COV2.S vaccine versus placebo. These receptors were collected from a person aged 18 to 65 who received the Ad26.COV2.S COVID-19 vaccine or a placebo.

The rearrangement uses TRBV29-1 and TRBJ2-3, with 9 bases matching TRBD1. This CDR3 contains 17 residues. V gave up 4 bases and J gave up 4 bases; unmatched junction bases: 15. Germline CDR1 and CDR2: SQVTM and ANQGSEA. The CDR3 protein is CSVVMGVDRGSADTQYF. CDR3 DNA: TGCAGCGTTGTAATGGGGGTTGACAGGGGGAGTGCAGATACGCAGTATTTT.

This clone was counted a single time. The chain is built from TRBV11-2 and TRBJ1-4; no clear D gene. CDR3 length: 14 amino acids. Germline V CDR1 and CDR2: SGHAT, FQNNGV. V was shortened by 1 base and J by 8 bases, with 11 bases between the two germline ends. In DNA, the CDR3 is TGTGCCAGCAGCTTAGGGGTGGTGAACGAAAAACTGTTTTTT. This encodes CASSLGVVNEKLFF. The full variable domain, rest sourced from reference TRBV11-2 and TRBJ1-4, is EAGVAQSPRYKIIEKRQSVAFWCNPISGHATLYWYQQILGQGPKLLIQFQNNGVVDDSQLPKDRFSAERLKGVDSTLKIQPAKLEDSAVYLCASSLGVVNEKLFFGSGTQLSVL.

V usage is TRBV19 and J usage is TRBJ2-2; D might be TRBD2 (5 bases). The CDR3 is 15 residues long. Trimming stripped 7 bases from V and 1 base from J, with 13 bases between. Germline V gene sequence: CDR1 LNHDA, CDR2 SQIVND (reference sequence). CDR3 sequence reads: CASKKGELNTGELFF. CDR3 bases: TGTGCCAGTAAAAAGGGAGAGTTGAACACCGGGGAGCTGTTTTTT.

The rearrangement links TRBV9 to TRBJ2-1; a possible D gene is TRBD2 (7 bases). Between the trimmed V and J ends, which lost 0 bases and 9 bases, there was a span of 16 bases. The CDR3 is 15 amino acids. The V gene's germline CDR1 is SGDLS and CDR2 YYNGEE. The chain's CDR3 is CASSVAVGGLAEQFF. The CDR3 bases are TGTGCCAGCAGCGTAGCTGTGGGGGGGCTAGCTGAGCAGTTCTTC.